Presented here are 32 T cell receptor beta chains from one specimen sequenced in a study of identical twins. TCRdb reprocessed the 5' RACE reads via MiXCR and lists one record per CDR3 protein. The table lists 300,000 to 350,000 distinct CDR3 sequences, roughly 12% of them singletons. This same sample was also taken into another study, of yellow fever vaccine responses in identical twins.

The sequencing sample was made of CD8+ T cells sorted from blood. These receptors were collected from a woman younger than 35 in good health.

This clonotype was detected ten times or more. Mismatch with germline at one junction end may stem from a read error. The V gene is TRBV12-3 or TRBV12-4, the J gene TRBJ2-2; tentative D call: TRBD2 (6 bases). The CDR3 loop spans 14 amino acids. The CDR3 DNA reads TGTGCCAGCAGCTTAGCGGCTAACACCGGGGAGCTGTTTTTT. Translation: CASSLAANTGELFF.

This clonotype came up many times. V gene TRBV7-6 combines with J gene TRBJ1-6; D remains ambiguous. V was cut by 4 bases and J by 7 bases, with 8 bases left in between. The CDR3 is 13 residues long. The germline gives CDR1 SGHVS, CDR2 FNYEAQ. CDR3 nucleotides: TGTGCCAGCAGCTCGGACTTAAATTCACCCCTCCACTTT. This translates into CASSSDLNSPLHF.

This clonotype turned up a few times. The chain uses TRBV7-9 and TRBJ2-5; possibly TRBD1 for D (6 bases). Trimming took off 5 bases at V and 5 bases at J, with 21 bases between the two ends. This CDR3 comprises 16 residues. Germline CDR1 SEHNR, CDR2 FQNEAQ (reference sequence). CDR3 sequence (DNA): TGTGCCAGCAGCCCCGTTGGACAGCCCATAGGGGAGACCCAGTACTTC. Its translation: CASSPVGQPIGETQYF. Supplemented by reference TRBV7-9 and TRBJ2-5, the full variable domain reads DTGVSQNPRHKITKRGQNVTFRCDPISEHNRLYWYRQTLGQGPEFLTYFQNEAQLEKSRLLSDRFSAERPKGSFSTLEIQRTEQGDSAMYLCASSPVGQPIGETQYFGPGTRLLVL.

The chain uses TRBV12-3 or TRBV12-4 and TRBJ2-1; TRBD1 matches at 9 bases. Trimming cost V 6 bases and J 6 bases; bases outside gene matches: 15. CDR3 length: 17 amino acids. The CDR3 region is CASSSSDRGLNGNEQFF. The CDR3 DNA follows: TGTGCCAGCAGCTCTTCGGACAGGGGACTTAACGGCAATGAGCAGTTCTTC.

This chain joins TRBV7-9 and TRBJ2-7; no firm D call. The CDR3 runs 16 residues. CDR1 SEHNR and CDR2 FQNEAQ come from the germline V gene (reference sequence). V was trimmed by 0 bases and J by 0 bases, leaving 12 bases between them. Written as DNA, the CDR3 is TGTGCCAGCAGCTTAGCGGACGGCGTTAGCTCCTACGAGCAGTACTTC. Its protein is CASSLADGVSSYEQYF.

This chain connects TRBV14 to TRBJ2-3; D is unresolved. Germline V gene data show CDR1 as SGHDN and CDR2 as FVKESK. The CDR3 has 17 residues. V was trimmed by 4 bases and J by 5 bases, leaving 22 bases between them. In nucleotides, the CDR3 is TGTGCCAGCAGCCCAACTGACATCTACGACGGTTTAGATACGCAGTATTTT. Translating gives CASSPTDIYDGLDTQYF.

This clonotype was observed at least ten times. The chain recombines TRBV12-3 or TRBV12-4 with TRBJ2-4; D is perhaps TRBD2 (5 bases). The V end lost 5 bases, the J end lost 0 bases, and 14 bases lay between the germline ends. The CDR3 sequence is 16 residues long. The CDR3 nucleotides are TGTGCCAGCAGTGAGGGCCCCATACTAGCCAAAAACATTCAGTACTTC. Encoded protein: CASSEGPILAKNIQYF.

The CDR3: CATRWSYNEQFF. Written as DNA, the CDR3 is TGTGCCACGAGGTGGTCCTACAATGAGCAGTTCTTC. This sequence joins TRBV2 and TRBJ2-1; D unresolved. Trimming removed 10 bases at V and 1 base at J, with 8 bases between. This CDR3 spans 12 amino acids. Germline V gives CDR1 SNHLY, CDR2 FYNNEI. Full variable domain (outside the CDR3, taken from reference TRBV2 and TRBJ2-1): EPEVTQTPSHQVTQMGQEVILRCVPISNHLYFYWYRQILGQKVEFLVSFYNNEISEKSEIFDDQFSVERPDGSNFTLKIRSTKLEDSAMYFCATRWSYNEQFFGPGTRLTVL.

This clonotype was counted only a few times. V gene TRBV29-1 combines with J gene TRBJ2-1; TRBD2 aligns across 8 bases. The germline CDR1 and CDR2 sequences are SQVTM and ANQGSEA. Trimming cost V 3 bases and J 8 bases; bases outside gene matches: 12. The CDR3 is 15 residues long. The CDR3 loop is CSVEGRGPGGYEQFF. The CDR3 DNA reads as TGCAGCGTTGAGGGTCGTGGACCGGGGGGGTATGAGCAGTTCTTC.

V usage is TRBV9 and J usage is TRBJ2-5; D ambiguous. Germline-derived CDR1 and CDR2 are SGDLS and YYNGEE. The CDR3 length is 15 residues. Trimming shortened V by 4 bases and J by 2 bases, and 15 bases separated the two germline ends. This CDR3 is CASSPLRQHQETQYF. Written as DNA, the CDR3 is TGTGCCAGCAGCCCACTCAGACAACATCAAGAGACCCAGTACTTC. The variable domain in full, with the rest retrieved from reference TRBV9 and TRBJ2-5, is DSGVTQTPKHLITATGQRVTLRCSPRSGDLSVYWYQQSLDQGLQFLIQYYNGEERAKGNILERFSAQQFPDLHSELNLSSLELGDSALYFCASSPLRQHQETQYFGPGTRLLVL.

The J gene is TRBJ2-3, the V gene TRBV25-1; a possible D gene is TRBD2 (6 bases). Trimming shortened V by 10 bases and J by 4 bases, and 12 bases separated the two germline ends. The germline V gene has CDR1 MGHDK and CDR2 SYGVNS. The CDR3 extends over 12 amino acids. CDR3 residues: CATQRAPDTQYF. The CDR3 DNA reads as TGTGCCACGCAGCGGGCGCCAGATACGCAGTATTTT.

The table lists this clonotype with a few counts. The CDR3 DNA reads as TGTGCCAGCAGCCGAACCCTTAATACGCAGTATTTT. Translating it yields CASSRTLNTQYF. The rearrangement uses TRBV27 and TRBJ2-3; D remains ambiguous. The germline V and J ends were trimmed by 6 bases and 7 bases, with 11 bases remaining between them. Germline V lookup: CDR1 MNHEY, CDR2 SMNVEV (reference sequence). CDR3 length: 12 residues.

The genes are TRBV21-1 and TRBJ1-6; the table's D call TRBD1 went unverified against the DNA. TRBV21-1 is a documented pseudogene. The CDR3 is 16 residues long. The CDR3 sequence is CASSSNQTGRNSPLHF. The CDR3 nucleotides read TGTGCCAGCAGCAGCAATCAGACAGGGAGGAATTCACCCCTCCACTTT.

This chain uses TRBV24-1 with TRBJ2-7; TRBD2 might be the D (5 bases). With 5 bases removed from V and 2 bases from J, the gap between germline ends came to 12 bases. CDR1 is KGHDR, CDR2 SFDVKD, per germline. The CDR3 contains 14 residues. DNA of the CDR3: TGTGCCACCAGTGTTGCCGAGGGCACCTACGAGCAGTACGTC. Its translation: CATSVAEGTYEQYV.

This clonotype was seen ten or more times. The chain combines TRBV7-9 with TRBJ1-1; no clear D gene. V lost 0 bases, J lost 8 bases, and 7 bases lay in between. CDR1 and CDR2 from the germline V gene are SEHNR and FQNEAQ (reference sequence). This CDR3 region has 12 residues. As DNA, the CDR3 is TGTGCCAGCAGCTTAGCTGGAGCGGAAGCTTTCTTT. It translates to CASSLAGAEAFF.

The V gene is TRBV27, the J gene TRBJ2-1; 8 nucleotides agree with TRBD2. Germline V lookup: CDR1 MNHEY, CDR2 SMNVEV (reference sequence). Trimming cost V 4 bases and J 9 bases; bases outside gene matches: 11. This CDR3 comprises 15 residues. In DNA form, the CDR3 reads TGTGCCAGCAGTTCCCTATCGGGACTAGTCGGTGAGCAGTTCTTC. Translated: CASSSLSGLVGEQFF.

The CDR3 nucleotides are TGCGCCAGCAGCCAAGGGTCTTCTAACACTGAAGCTTTCTTT. It yields the protein CASSQGSSNTEAFF. V is TRBV4-1 and J is TRBJ1-1; D not resolved. Trimming cost V 1 base and J 2 bases, with 8 bases left between them. Germline V gives CDR1 MGHRA, CDR2 YSYEKL. The CDR3 totals 14 residues.

The table lists this clonotype with a few counts. The chain combines TRBV25-1 with TRBJ2-7; D might be TRBD1 or TRBD2, each matching 5 bases. The CDR3 is 14 residues long. Germline CDR1 MGHDK, CDR2 SYGVNS. Deletions cut 3 bases from V and 3 bases from J, with 12 bases between. The CDR3 reads CASSDPGRNYEQYF. The CDR3 DNA is TGTGCCAGCAGTGACCCGGGACGAAACTACGAGCAGTACTTC.

The table lists this clonotype with a few counts. The rearrangement uses TRBV5-4 and TRBJ2-3; TRBD1 might be the D (7 bases). CDR1 SGHNT and CDR2 YYREEE come from the germline V gene (reference sequence). Trimming shortened V by 4 bases and J by 0 bases, and 12 bases separated the two germline ends. The CDR3 length is 15 residues. The CDR3 here is CASSQTGTSTDTQYF. The CDR3 bases are TGTGCCAGCAGCCAGACAGGGACTAGCACAGATACGCAGTATTTT.

The V and J genes are TRBV12-3 or TRBV12-4 and TRBJ1-1; D remains ambiguous. The CDR3 has 13 amino acids. Trimming stripped 3 bases from V and 5 bases from J, with 10 bases between. The CDR3 region is CASSLVVGTEAFF. The CDR3 region has the DNA TGTGCCAGCAGTTTGGTGGTTGGGACTGAAGCTTTCTTT.

The CDR3 protein is CSAETPGLAGYYEQYF. As DNA, the CDR3 is TGCAGTGCTGAGACTCCGGGACTAGCGGGATACTACGAGCAGTACTTC. The V gene is TRBV20-1, the J gene TRBJ2-7; 13 nucleotides match TRBD2. There are 16 residues in the CDR3. The junction had 10 bases not matched to a gene; V was cut back by 5 bases and J by 3 bases. Germline CDR1 is DFQATT and CDR2 is SNEGSKA (reference sequence).

This clonotype was counted between two and nine times. This chain joins TRBV2 and TRBJ2-3, with D possibly TRBD2 on 5 matching bases. Germline lookup yields CDR1 SNHLY and CDR2 FYNNEI. The CDR3 sequence is 16 residues long. The V end lost 1 base, the J end lost 6 bases, and 17 bases lay between the germline ends. CDR3 sequence (DNA): TGTGCCAGCAGTGAAGGAGGTAGCGCAGAGTCGGATACGCAGTATTTT. This translates into CASSEGGSAESDTQYF.

The chain employs TRBV6-2 or TRBV6-3 and TRBJ2-6, with 8 bases aligning to TRBD2. The CDR3 runs to 19 residues. The germline V gene encodes CDR1 MNHEY and CDR2 SVGEGT. With V trimmed by 8 bases and J by 0 bases, 15 bases remained unmatched. The CDR3 sequence is CASGPSKAGEISGANVLTF. CDR3 in DNA: TGTGCCAGCGGGCCCTCTAAAGCGGGAGAGATCTCTGGGGCCAACGTCCTGACTTTC.

This clonotype was detected many times. The V and J genes are TRBV5-1 and TRBJ1-1, with TRBD1 matching over 7 bases. CDR1 and CDR2 (germline): SGHRS, YFSETQ. This CDR3 contains 15 residues. V gave up 0 bases and J gave up 1 base; unmatched junction bases: 3. The CDR3 sequence: CASSLGGGQNTEAFF. DNA of the CDR3: TGCGCCAGCAGCTTGGGAGGGGGCCAGAACACTGAAGCTTTCTTT.

The sample holds a few counts of this clonotype. The J gene is TRBJ2-1, the V gene TRBV6-4; no firm D call. This CDR3 has 13 residues. Germline lookup yields CDR1 MRHNA and CDR2 SNTAGT. V lost 2 bases to trimming and J lost 2 bases, with 4 bases between them. CDR3 nucleotide sequence: TGTGCCAGCAGTGACACTACCTACAATGAGCAGTTCTTC. It translates to CASSDTTYNEQFF.

CDR3 nucleotide sequence: TGCAGTGCTAGACGGGACAGGGAAAGCTCCTACGAGCAGTACGTC. The encoded protein is CSARRDRESSYEQYV. V and J are TRBV20-1 and TRBJ2-7; 9 bases align to TRBD1. This CDR3 has 15 residues. J lost 0 bases, V lost 2 bases, and 5 bases had no gene match. Germline CDR1 is DFQATT and CDR2 is SNEGSKA (reference sequence).

The chain has TRBV10-2 and TRBJ2-3; D call uncertain. The germline CDR1 and CDR2 sequences are WSHSY and SAAADI. V was clipped by 2 bases and J by 4 bases, with 16 bases between them. The CDR3 is 16 residues long. The CDR3 region is CASSEVALPVADTQYF. In nucleotides, the CDR3 is TGCGCCAGCAGTGAGGTGGCGTTACCGGTCGCAGATACGCAGTATTTT.

This clonotype was detected only a few times. The CDR3 sequence: CASSQTGTRHNEQFF. The CDR3 nucleotides are TGTGCCAGCAGCCAGACCGGGACTAGACACAATGAGCAGTTCTTC. This chain links TRBV5-6 with TRBJ2-1, with TRBD2 matching over 8 bases. Trimming removed 4 bases from V and 5 bases from J; junction bases left unmatched: 8. Germline V lookup: CDR1 SGHDT, CDR2 YYEEEE. The CDR3 length is 15 residues. Full variable domain (remainder filled in from reference TRBV5-6 and TRBJ2-1): DAGVTQSPTHLIKTRGQQVTLRCSPKSGHDTVSWYQQALGQGPQFIFQYYEEEERQRGNFPDRFSGHQFPNYSSELNVNALLLGDSALYLCASSQTGTRHNEQFFGPGTRLTVL.

The rearrangement uses TRBV15 and TRBJ2-3, with 8 positions matching TRBD2. After removal of 8 bases from V and 3 bases from J, the junction contained 10 bases not matched to a gene. The CDR3 is made up of 15 amino acids. Germline V gene lookup returns CDR1 LNHNV and CDR2 YYDKDF (reference sequence). The CDR3 is CATSGTRGYTDTQYF. The CDR3 DNA reads TGTGCCACCTCCGGGACTAGGGGTTATACAGATACGCAGTATTTT.

The chain recombines TRBV4-1 with TRBJ1-1; possible D gene TRBD1, 5 bases. This CDR3 is 13 amino acids long. The germline gives CDR1 MGHRA, CDR2 YSYEKL. V was pared by 8 bases and J by 6 bases, with 16 bases between. The CDR3 coding sequence is TGCGCCAGCGCTCAGGGATACCAAGCTGAAGCTTTCTTT. Translated, it gives CASAQGYQAEAFF.

J is TRBJ2-3 and V is TRBV24-1; D is unclear. The CDR3 consists of 14 residues. Germline V CDR1 and CDR2: KGHDR, SFDVKD. The V end lost 3 bases, the J end lost 4 bases, and 10 bases lay between the germline ends. The CDR3 DNA follows: TGTGCCACCAGTGATCCTTCGATTGCAGATACGCAGTATTTT. Amino acids: CATSDPSIADTQYF.

This clonotype appeared a few times. The chain is built from TRBV4-1 and TRBJ2-3; possibly TRBD2 for D (6 bases). Germline lookup yields CDR1 MGHRA and CDR2 YSYEKL. Trimming took 0 bases from V and 0 from J, leaving 7 bases between them. This CDR3 has 15 amino acids. The CDR3 spells CASSQDGRSTDTQYF. Written as DNA, the CDR3 is TGCGCCAGCAGCCAAGATGGGAGGAGCACAGATACGCAGTATTTT.